What follows is one TCR beta chain and its context. Its specificity is not known. The treatment was: roughly 11-day PBMC culture with coronavirus spike peptide pools or control peptides (ViraFEST assay). These data originate in a study of vaccination and CD4 T cells after COVID-19. Study-level information: Post-COVID sampling occurred a median roughly 100 days after diagnosis (range 35 to 161). Study findings and constraints: Only relatively few convalescent patients were studied, and early post-infection timepoints were not analyzed.

Trimming cost V 11 bases and J 5 bases, with 18 bases left between them. There are 13 residues in the CDR3. CDR1 and CDR2 (germline): LNHDA, SQIVND (reference sequence). The Oncomine TCR Beta short-read assay sequenced DNA from cultured CD4+ T cells. Someone extracted genomic DNA from cultured CD4+ T cells. TCRdb re-analysed the PCR reads in MiXCR, keeping a single row per CDR3 protein. Of about 18,000 distinct CDR3 sequences listed, 65% to 80% are singletons. Specimen: CD4+ T cells from blood, cultured in vitro. V and J are TRBV19 and TRBJ1-1, with D maybe TRBD1 (5 bases). The source of this sequence is a human donor who had recovered from COVID-19. This chain's CDR3 is CAAAGAANTEAFF. The CDR3 region has the DNA TGTGCCGCTGCCGGGGCAGCAAATACTGAAGCTTTCTTT. Full variable domain (outside the CDR3, taken from reference TRBV19 and TRBJ1-1): DGGITQSPKYLFRKEGQNVTLSCEQNLNHDAMYWYRQDPGQGLRLIYYSQIVNDFQKGDIAEGYSVSREKKESFPLTVTSAQKNPTAFYLCAAAGAANTEAFFGQGTRLTVV.